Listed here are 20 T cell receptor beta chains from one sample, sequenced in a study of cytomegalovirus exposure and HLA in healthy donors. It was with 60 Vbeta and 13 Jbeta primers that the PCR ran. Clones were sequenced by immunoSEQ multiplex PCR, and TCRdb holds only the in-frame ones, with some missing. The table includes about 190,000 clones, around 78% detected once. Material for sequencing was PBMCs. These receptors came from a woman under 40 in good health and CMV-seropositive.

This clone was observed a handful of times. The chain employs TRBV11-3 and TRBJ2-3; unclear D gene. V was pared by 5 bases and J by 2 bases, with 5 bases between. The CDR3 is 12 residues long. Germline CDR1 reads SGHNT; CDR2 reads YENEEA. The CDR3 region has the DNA TGTGCCAGCAGCCCAGACACAGATACGCAGTATTTT. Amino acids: CASSPDTDTQYF. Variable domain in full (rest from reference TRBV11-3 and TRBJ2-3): EAGVVQSPRYKIIEKKQPVAFWCNPISGHNTLYWYLQNLGQGPELLIRYENEEAVDDSQLPKDRFSAERLKGVDSTLKIQPAELGDSAVYLCASSPDTDTQYFGPGTRLTVL.

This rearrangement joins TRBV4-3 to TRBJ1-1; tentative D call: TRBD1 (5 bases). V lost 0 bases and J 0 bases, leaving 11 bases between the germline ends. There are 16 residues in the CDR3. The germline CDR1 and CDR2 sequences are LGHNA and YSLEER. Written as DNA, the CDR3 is TGCGCCAGCAGCCAAGAAACGTCGGGGGTGAACACTGAAGCTTTCTTT. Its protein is CASSQETSGVNTEAFF.

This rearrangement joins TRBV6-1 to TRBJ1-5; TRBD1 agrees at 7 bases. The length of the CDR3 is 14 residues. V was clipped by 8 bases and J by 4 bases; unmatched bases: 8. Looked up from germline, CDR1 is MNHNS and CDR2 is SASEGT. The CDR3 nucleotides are TGTGCCAGCCTCGACAGGGCCTATAATCAGCCCCAGCATTTT. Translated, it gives CASLDRAYNQPQHF.

The CDR3 DNA is TGTGCCAGCAGCCCGAGCGGGGGGGCGGCCTACGAGCAGTACTTC. Its translation: CASSPSGGAAYEQYF. V and J are TRBV5-4 and TRBJ2-7; TRBD2 aligns across 10 bases. The length of the CDR3 is 15 residues. Per germline, CDR1 SGHNT and CDR2 YYREEE (reference sequence). The J segment lost 2 bases and the V segment lost 4 bases, leaving 6 bases of the junction unmatched.

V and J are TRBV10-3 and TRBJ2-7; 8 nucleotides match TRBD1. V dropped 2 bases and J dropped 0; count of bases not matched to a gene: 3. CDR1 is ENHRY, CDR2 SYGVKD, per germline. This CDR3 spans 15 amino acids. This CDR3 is CAISEGQGISYEQYF. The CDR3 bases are TGTGCCATCAGTGAGGGACAGGGAATCTCCTACGAGCAGTACTTC.

The CDR3 is CASSLARRMGQGTKADTQYF. The CDR3 DNA follows: TGCGCCAGCAGCTTGGCCCGCCGTATGGGACAGGGTACGAAAGCAGATACGCAGTATTTT. The chain recombines TRBV5-1 with TRBJ2-3, with 9 nucleotides matching TRBD1. CDR1 is SGHRS, CDR2 YFSETQ, per germline. With 0 bases clipped from V and 4 bases from J, the junction kept 18 bases outside the gene matches. The CDR3 extends over 20 amino acids.

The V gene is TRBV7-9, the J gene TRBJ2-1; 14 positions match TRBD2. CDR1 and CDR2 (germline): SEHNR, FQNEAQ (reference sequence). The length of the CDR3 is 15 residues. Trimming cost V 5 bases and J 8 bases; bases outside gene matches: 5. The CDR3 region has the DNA TGTGCCAGCAGCCCCAGACTAGCGGGAGGGCATGAGCAGTTCTTC. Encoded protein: CASSPRLAGGHEQFF.

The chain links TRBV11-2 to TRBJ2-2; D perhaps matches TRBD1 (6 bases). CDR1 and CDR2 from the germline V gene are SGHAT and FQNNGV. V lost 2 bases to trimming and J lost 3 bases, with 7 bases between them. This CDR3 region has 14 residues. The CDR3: CASSLNRDTGELFF. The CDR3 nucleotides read TGTGCCAGCAGCTTAAACAGGGACACCGGGGAGCTGTTTTTT.

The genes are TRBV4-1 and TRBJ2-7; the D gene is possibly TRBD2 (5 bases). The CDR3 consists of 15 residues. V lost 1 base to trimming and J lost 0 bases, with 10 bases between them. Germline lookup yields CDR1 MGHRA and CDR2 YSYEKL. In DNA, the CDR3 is TGCGCCAGCAGCCAAGGCGGGTCAAGCTCCTACGAGCAGTACTTC. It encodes CASSQGGSSSYEQYF.

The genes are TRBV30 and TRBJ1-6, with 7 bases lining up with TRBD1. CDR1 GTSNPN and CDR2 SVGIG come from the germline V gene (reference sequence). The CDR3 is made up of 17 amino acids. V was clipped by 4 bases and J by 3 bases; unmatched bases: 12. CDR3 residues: CAWTGGQVFGYNSPLHF. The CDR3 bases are TGTGCCTGGACGGGCGGACAGGTCTTCGGCTATAATTCACCCCTCCACTTT.

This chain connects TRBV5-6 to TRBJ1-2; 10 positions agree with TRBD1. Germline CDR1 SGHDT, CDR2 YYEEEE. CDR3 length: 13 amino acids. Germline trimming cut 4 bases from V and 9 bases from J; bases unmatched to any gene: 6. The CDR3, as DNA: TGTGCCAGCAGCCCGAAGACAGGGGGCAGCTACACCTTC. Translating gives CASSPKTGGSYTF. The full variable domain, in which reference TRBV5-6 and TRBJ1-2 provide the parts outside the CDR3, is DAGVTQSPTHLIKTRGQQVTLRCSPKSGHDTVSWYQQALGQGPQFIFQYYEEEERQRGNFPDRFSGHQFPNYSSELNVNALLLGDSALYLCASSPKTGGSYTFGSGTRLTVV.

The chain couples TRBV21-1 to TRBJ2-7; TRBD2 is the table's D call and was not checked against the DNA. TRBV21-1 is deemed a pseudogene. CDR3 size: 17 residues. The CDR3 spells CASSPRAVGLAGREQYF. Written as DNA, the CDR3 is TGTGCCAGCAGCCCCCGGGCCGTGGGACTAGCGGGACGCGAGCAGTACTTC.

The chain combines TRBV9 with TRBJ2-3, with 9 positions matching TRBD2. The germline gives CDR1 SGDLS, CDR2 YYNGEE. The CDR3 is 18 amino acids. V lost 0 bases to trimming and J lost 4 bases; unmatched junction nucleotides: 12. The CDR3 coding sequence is TGTGCCAGCAGCGTAGGCGTAAGGAGCGGGAGGTCCTCAGATACGCAGTATTTT. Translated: CASSVGVRSGRSSDTQYF.

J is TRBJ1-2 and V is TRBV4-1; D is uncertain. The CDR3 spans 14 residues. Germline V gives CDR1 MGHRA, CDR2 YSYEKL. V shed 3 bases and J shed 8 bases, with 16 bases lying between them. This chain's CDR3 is CASSHVRGPGGYTF. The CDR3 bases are TGCGCCAGCAGCCACGTCCGTGGGCCGGGAGGCTACACCTTC.

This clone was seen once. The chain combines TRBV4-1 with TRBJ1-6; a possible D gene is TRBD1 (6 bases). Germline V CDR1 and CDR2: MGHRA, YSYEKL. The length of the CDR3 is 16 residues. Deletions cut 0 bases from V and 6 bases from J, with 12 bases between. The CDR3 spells CASSQEGARANSPLHF. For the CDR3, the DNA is TGCGCCAGCAGCCAAGAGGGGGCCAGGGCTAATTCACCCCTCCACTTT.

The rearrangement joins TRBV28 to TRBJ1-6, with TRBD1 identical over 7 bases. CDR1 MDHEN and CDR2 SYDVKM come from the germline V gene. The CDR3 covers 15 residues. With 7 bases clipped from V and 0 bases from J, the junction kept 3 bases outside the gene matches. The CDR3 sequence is CASTRQGSYNSPLHF. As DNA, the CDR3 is TGTGCCAGCACCCGACAGGGCTCCTATAATTCACCCCTCCACTTT.

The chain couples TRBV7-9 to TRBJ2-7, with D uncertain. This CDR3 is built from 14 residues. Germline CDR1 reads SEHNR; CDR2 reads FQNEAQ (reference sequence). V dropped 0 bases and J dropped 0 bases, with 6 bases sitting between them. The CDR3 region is CASSLALLSYEQYF. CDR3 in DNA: TGTGCCAGCAGCTTAGCGTTACTCTCCTACGAGCAGTACTTC.

In nucleotides, the CDR3 is TGTGCCAGCATTATGCGCGGGGACAGGGGGTATGGCTACACCTTC. Translated, it gives CASIMRGDRGYGYTF. J is TRBJ1-2 and V is TRBV6-6; 11 bases match TRBD1. The CDR3 contains 15 residues. J gave up 5 bases and V 7 bases, and 9 bases lay outside the gene matches. Germline values: CDR1 MNHNY, CDR2 SVGAGI (reference sequence).

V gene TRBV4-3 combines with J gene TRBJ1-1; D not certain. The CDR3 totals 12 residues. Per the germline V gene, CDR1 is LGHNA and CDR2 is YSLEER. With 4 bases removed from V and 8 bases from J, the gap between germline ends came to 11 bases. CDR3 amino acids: CASSLDRYEAFF. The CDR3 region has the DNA TGCGCCAGCAGCCTAGACCGCTACGAAGCTTTCTTT.

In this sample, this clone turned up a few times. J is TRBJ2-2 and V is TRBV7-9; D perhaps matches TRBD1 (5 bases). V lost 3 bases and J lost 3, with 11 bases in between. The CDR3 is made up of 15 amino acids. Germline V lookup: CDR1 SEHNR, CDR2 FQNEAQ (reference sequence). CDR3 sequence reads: CASSFRTTYTGELFF. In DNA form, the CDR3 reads TGTGCCAGCAGCTTCCGGACAACCTACACCGGGGAGCTGTTTTTT.